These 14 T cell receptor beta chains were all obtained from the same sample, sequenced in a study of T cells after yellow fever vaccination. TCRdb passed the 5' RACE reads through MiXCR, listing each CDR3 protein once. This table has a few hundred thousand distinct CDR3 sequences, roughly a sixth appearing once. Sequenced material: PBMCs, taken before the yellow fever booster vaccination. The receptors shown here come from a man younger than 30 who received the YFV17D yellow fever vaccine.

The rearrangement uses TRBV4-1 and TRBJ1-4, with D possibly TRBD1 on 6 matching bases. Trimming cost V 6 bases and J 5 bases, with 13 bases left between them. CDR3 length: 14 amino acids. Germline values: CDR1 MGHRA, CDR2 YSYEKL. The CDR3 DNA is TGCGCCAGCAGGAAGTGGGGGCCGAATGAAAAACTGTTTTTT. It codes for CASRKWGPNEKLFF.

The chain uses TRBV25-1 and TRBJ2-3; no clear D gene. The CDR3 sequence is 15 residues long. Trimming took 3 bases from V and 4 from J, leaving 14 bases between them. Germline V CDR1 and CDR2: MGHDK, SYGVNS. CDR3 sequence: CASSERYVAPDTQYF. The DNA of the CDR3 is TGTGCCAGCAGTGAGAGGTATGTGGCCCCAGATACGCAGTATTTT.

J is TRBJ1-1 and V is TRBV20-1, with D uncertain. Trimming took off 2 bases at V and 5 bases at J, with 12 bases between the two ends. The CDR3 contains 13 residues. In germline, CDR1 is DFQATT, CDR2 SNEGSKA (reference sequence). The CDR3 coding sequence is TGCAGTGCTAGAACCGGCATCGGTACTGAAGCTTTCTTT. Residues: CSARTGIGTEAFF.

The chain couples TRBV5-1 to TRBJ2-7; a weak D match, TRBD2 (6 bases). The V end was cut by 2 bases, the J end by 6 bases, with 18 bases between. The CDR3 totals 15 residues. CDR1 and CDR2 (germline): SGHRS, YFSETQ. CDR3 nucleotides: TGCGCCAGCAGCTTAAGCGGGCCTACTACATCCGAGCAGTACGTC. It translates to CASSLSGPTTSEQYV.

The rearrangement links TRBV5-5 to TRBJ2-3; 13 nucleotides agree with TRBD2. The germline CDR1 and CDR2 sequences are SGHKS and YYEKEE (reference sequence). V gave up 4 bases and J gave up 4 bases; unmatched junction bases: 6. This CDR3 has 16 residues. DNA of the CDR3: TGTGCCAGCAGCCTAGGACTAGCGGGGGCCGCAGATACGCAGTATTTT. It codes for CASSLGLAGAADTQYF. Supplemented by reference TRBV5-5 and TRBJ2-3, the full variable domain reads DAGVTQSPTHLIKTRGQQVTLRCSPISGHKSVSWYQQVLGQGPQFIFQYYEKEERGRGNFPDRFSARQFPNYSSELNVNALLLGDSALYLCASSLGLAGAADTQYFGPGTRLTVL.

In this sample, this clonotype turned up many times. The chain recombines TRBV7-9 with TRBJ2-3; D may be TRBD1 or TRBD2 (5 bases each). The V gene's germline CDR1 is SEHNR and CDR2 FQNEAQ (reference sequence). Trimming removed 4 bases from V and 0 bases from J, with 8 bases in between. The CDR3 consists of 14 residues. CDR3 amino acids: CASSWDLSTDTQYF. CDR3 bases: TGTGCCAGCAGCTGGGACCTAAGCACAGATACGCAGTATTTT.

CDR3 region: CASSLDVAEADTQYF. The CDR3 DNA follows: TGTGCCAGCAGCTTAGACGTGGCTGAGGCAGATACGCAGTATTTT. V and J are TRBV11-2 and TRBJ2-3; D uncertain. Germline lookup yields CDR1 SGHAT and CDR2 FQNNGV. The CDR3 extends over 15 amino acids. Trimming removed 0 bases from V and 4 bases from J, with 11 bases in between.

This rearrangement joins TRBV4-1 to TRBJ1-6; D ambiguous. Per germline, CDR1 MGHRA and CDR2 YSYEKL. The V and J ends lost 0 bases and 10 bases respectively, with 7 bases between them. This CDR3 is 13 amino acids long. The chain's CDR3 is CASSQESWSPLHF. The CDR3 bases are TGCGCCAGCAGCCAAGAATCGTGGTCACCCCTCCACTTT.

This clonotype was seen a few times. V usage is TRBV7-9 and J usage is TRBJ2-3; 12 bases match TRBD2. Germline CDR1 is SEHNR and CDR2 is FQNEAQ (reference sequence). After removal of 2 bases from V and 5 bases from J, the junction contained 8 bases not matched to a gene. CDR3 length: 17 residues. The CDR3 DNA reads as TGTGCCAGCAGCTTAAGCGCTAGCGGGGGGGCCGGAGATACGCAGTATTTT. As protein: CASSLSASGGAGDTQYF.

The CDR3 reads CASSFYGTADTQYF. The DNA of the CDR3 is TGTGCCAGCAGCTTTTATGGGACGGCAGATACGCAGTATTTT. The genes are TRBV7-2 and TRBJ2-3; the D call may be TRBD1 or TRBD2 (5 bases each). Between the trimmed V and J ends, which lost 3 bases and 4 bases, there was a span of 11 bases. The CDR3 sequence is 14 residues long. The germline CDR1 and CDR2 sequences are SGHTA and FQGNSA.

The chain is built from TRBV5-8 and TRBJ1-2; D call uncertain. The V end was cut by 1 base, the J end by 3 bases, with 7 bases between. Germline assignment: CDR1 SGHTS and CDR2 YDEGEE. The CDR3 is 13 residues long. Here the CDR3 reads CASSLPWDYGYTF. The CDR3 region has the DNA TGTGCCAGCAGCTTGCCCTGGGACTATGGCTACACCTTC.

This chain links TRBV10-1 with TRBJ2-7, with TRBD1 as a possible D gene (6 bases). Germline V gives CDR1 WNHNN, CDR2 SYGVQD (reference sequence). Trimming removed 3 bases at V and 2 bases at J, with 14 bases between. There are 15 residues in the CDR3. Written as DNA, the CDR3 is TGCGCCAGCAGTGAAGGACAGAACTTACCCTACGAGCAGTACGTC. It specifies CASSEGQNLPYEQYV.

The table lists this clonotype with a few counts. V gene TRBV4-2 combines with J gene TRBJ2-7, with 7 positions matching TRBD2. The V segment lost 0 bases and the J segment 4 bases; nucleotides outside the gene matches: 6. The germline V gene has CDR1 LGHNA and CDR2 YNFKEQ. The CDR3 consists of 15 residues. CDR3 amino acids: CASSQDPAGWYEQYF. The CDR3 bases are TGTGCCAGCAGCCAAGATCCAGCGGGGTGGTACGAGCAGTACTTC.

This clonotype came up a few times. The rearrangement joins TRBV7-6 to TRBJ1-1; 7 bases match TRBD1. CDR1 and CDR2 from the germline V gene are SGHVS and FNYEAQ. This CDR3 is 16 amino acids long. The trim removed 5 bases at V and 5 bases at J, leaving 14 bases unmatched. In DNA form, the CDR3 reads TGTGCCAGCAGCCTCTCACAGGGGACCAGCTTGACTGAAGCTTTCTTT. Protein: CASSLSQGTSLTEAFF. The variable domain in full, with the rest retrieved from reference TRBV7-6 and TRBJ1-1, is GAGVSQSPRYKVTKRGQDVALRCDPISGHVSLYWYRQALGQGPEFLTYFNYEAQQDKSGLPNDRFSAERPEGSISTLTIQRTEQRDSAMYRCASSLSQGTSLTEAFFGQGTRLTVV.